This TCR beta chain was obtained from a study of T cells in Graves' hyperthyroidism and ophthalmopathy. On the study more broadly: Peripheral blood was acquired at first diagnosis, ahead of any therapy whatsoever. General study findings and limits: The model identified upcoming ophthalmopathy a median around 7.1 months ahead of onset.

Thyroid ultrasound, orbital computed tomography, clinical symptoms, and serum thyroxine and TRAb underpinned diagnoses. TCR beta CDR3 regions were amplified from RNA transcripts. The TCR CDR3 was amplified in a first-round RT-PCR using the HTBI primer set. TCRdb reanalysed the multiplex PCR reads using MiXCR and keeps one entry per CDR3 protein. The sample records hundreds of thousands of distinct CDR3 sequences, approximately 15% being singletons. Comment on this clonotype: Antigen unknown.

This CDR3 contains 15 residues. The J segment lost 2 bases and the V segment lost 6 bases, leaving 4 bases of the junction unmatched. Looked up from germline, CDR1 is MGHRA and CDR2 is YSYEKL. The receptor was derived from a woman in her forties with Graves' ophthalmopathy. The sample taken for sequencing was blood. This chain joins TRBV4-1 and TRBJ2-3; 11 bases are a match to TRBD2. CDR3 DNA: TGCGCCAGCAGGCTAGCGGGGGGTCTCACAGATACGCAGTATTTT. It is translated as CASRLAGGLTDTQYF.